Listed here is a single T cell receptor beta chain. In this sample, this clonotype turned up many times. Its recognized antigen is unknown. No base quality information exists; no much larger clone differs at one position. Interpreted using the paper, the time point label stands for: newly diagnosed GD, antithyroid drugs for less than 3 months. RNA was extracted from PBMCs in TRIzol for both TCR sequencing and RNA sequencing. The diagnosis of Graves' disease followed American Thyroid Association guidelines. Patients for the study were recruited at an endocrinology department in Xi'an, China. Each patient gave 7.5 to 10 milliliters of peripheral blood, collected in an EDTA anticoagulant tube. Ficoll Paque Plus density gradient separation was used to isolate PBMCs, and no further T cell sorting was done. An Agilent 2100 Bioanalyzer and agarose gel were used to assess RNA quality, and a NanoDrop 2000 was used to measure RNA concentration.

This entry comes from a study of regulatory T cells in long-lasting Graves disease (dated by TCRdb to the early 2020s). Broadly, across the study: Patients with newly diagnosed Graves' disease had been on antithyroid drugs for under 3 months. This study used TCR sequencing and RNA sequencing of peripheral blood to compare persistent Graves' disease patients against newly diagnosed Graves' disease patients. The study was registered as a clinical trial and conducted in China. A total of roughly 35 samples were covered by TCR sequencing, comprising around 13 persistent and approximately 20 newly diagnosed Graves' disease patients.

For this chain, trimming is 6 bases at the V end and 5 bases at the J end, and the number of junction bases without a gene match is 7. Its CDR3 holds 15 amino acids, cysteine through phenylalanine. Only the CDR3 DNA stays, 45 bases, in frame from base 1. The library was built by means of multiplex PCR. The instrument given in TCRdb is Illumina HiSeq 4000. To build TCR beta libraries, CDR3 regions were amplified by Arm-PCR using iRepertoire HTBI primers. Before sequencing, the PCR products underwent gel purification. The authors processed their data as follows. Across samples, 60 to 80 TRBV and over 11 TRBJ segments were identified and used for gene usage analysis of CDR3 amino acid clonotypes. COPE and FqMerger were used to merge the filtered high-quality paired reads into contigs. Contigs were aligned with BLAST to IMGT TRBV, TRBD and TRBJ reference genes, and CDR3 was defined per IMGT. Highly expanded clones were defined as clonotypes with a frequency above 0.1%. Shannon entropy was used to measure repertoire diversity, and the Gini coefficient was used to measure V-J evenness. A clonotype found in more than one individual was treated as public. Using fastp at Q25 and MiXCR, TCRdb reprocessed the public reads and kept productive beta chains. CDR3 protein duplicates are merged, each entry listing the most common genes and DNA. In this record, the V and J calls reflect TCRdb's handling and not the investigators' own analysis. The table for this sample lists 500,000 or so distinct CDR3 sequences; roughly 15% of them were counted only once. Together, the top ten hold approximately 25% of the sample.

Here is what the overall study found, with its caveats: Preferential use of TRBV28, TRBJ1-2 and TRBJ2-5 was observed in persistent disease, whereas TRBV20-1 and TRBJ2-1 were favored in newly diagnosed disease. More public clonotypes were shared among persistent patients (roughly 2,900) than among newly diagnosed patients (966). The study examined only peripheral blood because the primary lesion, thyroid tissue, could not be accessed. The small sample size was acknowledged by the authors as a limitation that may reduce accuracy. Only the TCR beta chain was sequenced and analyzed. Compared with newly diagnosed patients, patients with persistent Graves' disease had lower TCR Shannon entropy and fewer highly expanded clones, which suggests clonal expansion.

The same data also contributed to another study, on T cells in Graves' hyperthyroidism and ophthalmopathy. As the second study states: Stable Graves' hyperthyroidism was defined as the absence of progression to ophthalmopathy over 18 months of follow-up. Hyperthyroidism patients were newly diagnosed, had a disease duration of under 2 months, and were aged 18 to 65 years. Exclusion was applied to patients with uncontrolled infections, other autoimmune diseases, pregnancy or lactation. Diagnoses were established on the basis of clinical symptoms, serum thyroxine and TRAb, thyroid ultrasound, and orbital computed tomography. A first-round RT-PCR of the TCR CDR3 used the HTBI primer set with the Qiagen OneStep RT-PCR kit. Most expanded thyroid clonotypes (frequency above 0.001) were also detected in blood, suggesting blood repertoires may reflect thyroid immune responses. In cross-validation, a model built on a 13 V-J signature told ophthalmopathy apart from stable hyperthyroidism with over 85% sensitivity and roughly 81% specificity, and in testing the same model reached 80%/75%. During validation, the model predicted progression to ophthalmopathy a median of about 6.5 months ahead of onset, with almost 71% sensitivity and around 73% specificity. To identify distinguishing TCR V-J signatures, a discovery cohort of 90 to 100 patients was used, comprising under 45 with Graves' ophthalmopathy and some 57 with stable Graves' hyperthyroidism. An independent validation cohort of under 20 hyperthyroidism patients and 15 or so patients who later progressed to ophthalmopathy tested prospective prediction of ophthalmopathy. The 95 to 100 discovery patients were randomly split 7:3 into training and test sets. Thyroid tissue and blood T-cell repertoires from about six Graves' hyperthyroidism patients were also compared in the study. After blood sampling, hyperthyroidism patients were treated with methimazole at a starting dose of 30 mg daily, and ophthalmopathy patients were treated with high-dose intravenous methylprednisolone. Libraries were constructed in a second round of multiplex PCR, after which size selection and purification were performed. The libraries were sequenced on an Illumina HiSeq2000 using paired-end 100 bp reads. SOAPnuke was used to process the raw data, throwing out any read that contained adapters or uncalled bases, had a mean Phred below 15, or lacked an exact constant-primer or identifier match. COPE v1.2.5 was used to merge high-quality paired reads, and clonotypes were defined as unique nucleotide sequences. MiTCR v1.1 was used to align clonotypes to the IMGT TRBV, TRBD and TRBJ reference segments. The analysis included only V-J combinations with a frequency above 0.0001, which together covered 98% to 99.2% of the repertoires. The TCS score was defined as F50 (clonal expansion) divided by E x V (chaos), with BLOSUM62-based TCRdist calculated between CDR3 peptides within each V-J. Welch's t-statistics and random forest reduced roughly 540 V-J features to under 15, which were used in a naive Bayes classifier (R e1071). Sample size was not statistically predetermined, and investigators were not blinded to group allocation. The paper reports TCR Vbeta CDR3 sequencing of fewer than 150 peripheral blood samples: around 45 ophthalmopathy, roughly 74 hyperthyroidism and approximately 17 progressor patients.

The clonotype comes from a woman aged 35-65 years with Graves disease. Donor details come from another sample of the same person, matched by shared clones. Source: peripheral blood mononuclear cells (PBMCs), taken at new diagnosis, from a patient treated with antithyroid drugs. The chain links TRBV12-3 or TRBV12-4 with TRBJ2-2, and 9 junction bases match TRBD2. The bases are TGTGCCAGCAGGGATAGCGGGGGCGGTACCGGGGAGCTGTTTTTT. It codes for CASRDSGGGTGELFF.